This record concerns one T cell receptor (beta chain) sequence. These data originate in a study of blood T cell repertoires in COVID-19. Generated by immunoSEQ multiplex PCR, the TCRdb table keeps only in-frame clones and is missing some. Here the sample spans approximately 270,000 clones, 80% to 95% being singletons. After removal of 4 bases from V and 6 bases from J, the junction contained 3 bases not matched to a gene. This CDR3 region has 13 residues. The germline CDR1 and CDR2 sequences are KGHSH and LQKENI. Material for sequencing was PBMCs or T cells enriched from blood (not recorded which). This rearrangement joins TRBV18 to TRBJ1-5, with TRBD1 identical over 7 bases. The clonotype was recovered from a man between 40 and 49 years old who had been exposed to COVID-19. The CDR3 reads CASSQGAAQPQHF. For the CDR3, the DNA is TGTGCCAGCTCACAGGGGGCGGCTCAGCCCCAGCATTTT.